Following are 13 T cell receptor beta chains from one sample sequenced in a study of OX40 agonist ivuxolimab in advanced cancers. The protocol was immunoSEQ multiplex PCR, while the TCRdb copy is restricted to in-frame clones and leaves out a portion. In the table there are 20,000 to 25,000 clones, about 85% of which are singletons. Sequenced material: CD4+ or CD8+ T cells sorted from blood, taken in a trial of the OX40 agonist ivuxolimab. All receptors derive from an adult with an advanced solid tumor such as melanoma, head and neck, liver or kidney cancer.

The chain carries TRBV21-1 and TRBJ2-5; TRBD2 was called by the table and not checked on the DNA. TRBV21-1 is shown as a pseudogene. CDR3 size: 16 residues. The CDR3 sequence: CASSYLPRGEKETQYF. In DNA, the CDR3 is TGTGCCAGCAGTTACCTACCTAGAGGCGAAAAAGAGACCCAGTACTTC.

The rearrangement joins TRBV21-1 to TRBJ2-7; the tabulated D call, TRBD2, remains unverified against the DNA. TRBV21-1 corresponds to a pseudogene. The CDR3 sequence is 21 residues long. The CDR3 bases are TGTGCCAGCAGCAAACATGTGGGAAGAGCTAGCGGGGGGCATCCTCTCTACGAGCAGTACTTC. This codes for CASSKHVGRASGGHPLYEQYF.

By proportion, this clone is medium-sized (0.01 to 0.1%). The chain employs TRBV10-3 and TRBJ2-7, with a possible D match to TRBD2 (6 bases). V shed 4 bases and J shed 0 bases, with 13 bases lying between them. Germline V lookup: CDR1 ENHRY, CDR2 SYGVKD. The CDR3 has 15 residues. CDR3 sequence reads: CAISVSRDSSYEQYF. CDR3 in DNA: TGTGCCATCAGTGTCTCCCGGGACTCCTCCTACGAGCAGTACTTC.

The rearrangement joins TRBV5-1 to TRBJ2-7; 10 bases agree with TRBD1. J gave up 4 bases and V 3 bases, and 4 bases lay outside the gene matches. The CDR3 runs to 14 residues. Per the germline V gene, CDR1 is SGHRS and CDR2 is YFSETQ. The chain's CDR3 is CASSSGTGVYEQYF. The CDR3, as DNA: TGCGCCAGCAGCTCCGGGACAGGGGTTTACGAGCAGTACTTC.

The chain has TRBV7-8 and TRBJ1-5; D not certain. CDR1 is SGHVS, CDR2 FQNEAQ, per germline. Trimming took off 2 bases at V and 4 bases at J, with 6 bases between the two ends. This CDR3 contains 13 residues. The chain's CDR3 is CASSLTLNQPQHF. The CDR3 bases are TGTGCCAGCAGCTTAACCTTGAATCAGCCCCAGCATTTT.

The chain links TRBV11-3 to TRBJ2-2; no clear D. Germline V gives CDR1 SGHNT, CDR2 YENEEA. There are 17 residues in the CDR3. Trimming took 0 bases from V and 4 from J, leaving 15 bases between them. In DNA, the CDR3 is TGTGCCAGCAGCTTAGATCAGGCTACGACGGTCACCGGGGAGCTGTTTTTT. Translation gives CASSLDQATTVTGELFF.

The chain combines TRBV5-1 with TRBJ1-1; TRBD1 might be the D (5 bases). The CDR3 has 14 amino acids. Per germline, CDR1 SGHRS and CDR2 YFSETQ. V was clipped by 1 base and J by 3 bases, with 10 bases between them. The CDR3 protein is CASSLRGFDTEAFF. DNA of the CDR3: TGCGCCAGCAGCTTGAGGGGTTTCGACACTGAAGCTTTCTTT. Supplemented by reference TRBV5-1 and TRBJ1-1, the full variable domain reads KAGVTQTPRYLIKTRGQQVTLSCSPISGHRSVSWYQQTPGQGLQFLFEYFSETQRNKGNFPGRFSGRQFSNSRSEMNVSTLELGDSALYLCASSLRGFDTEAFFGQGTRLTVV.

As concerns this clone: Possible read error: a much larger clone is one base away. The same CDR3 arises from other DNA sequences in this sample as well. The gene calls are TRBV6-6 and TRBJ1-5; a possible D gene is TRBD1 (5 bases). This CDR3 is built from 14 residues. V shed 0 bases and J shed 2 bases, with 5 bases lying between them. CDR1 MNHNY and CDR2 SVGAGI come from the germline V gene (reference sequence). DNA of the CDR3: TGTGCCAGCAGTTACTCGGGGGGCAATCAGCCCCAGCATTTT. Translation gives CASSYSGGNQPQHF.

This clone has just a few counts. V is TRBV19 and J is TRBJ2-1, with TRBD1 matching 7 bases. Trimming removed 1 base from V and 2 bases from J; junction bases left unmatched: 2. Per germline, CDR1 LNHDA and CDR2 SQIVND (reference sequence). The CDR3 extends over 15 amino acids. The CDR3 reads CASSIGGTAYNEQFF. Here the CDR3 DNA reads TGTGCCAGTAGTATAGGAGGGACAGCCTACAATGAGCAGTTCTTC.

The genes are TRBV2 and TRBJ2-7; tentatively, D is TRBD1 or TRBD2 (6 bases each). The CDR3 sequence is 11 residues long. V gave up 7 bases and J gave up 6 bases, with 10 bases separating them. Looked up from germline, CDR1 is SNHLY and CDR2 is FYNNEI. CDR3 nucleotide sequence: TGTGCCAGCAAGGGGGGAGCCGAGCAGTACTTC. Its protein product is CASKGGAEQYF. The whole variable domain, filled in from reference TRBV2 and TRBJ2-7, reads EPEVTQTPSHQVTQMGQEVILRCVPISNHLYFYWYRQILGQKVEFLVSFYNNEISEKSEIFDDQFSVERPDGSNFTLKIRSTKLEDSAMYFCASKGGAEQYFGPGTRLTVT.

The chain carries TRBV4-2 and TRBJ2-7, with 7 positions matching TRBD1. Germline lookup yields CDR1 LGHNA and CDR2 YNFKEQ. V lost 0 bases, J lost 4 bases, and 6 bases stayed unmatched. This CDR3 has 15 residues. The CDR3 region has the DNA TGTGCCAGCAGCCAAGACCCTGGGACAGATTACGAGCAGTACTTC. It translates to CASSQDPGTDYEQYF.

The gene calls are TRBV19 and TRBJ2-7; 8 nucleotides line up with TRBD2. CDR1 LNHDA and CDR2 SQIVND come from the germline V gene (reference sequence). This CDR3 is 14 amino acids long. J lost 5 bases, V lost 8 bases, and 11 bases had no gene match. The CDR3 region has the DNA TGTGCCAGTCGTCCGGAGGCAGCGGGAGACGAGCAGTACTTC. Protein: CASRPEAAGDEQYF.

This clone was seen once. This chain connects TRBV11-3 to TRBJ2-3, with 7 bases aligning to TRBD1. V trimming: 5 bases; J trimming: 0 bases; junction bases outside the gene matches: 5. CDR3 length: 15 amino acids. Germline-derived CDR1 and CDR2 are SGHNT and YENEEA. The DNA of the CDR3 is TGTGCCAGCAGCACGGGGACAGCTAGCACAGATACGCAGTATTTT. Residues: CASSTGTASTDTQYF.